A single sample gave rise to the 18 T cell receptor beta chains below, sequenced in a study of CD8 T cells in ankylosing spondylitis. Via MiXCR, TCRdb re-called the 5' RACE reads, giving one row per CDR3 protein. The sample contains about 36,000 distinct CDR3 sequences, around an eighth of which appear only once. Material: synovial fluid, either unsorted or a sorted T cell fraction (not recorded which). Receptors were obtained from a male donor with ankylosing spondylitis.

The rearrangement links TRBV12-3 or TRBV12-4 to TRBJ1-1; TRBD1 is a possible D gene (6 bases). The CDR3 is 16 residues long. V lost 1 base and J lost 1, with 13 bases in between. Here the CDR3 DNA reads TGTGCCAGCAGTTTAGGATGGCGGGGGCAGAACACTGAAGCTTTCTTT. Protein product: CASSLGWRGQNTEAFF.

This clonotype was seen more than once but under ten times. The V call is TRBV20-1, the J call TRBJ2-7, with 7 bases aligning to TRBD1. The trim removed 2 bases at V and 3 bases at J, leaving 1 base unmatched. The CDR3 spans 12 residues. From germline, CDR1 is DFQATT and CDR2 SNEGSKA (reference sequence). As DNA, the CDR3 is TGCAGTGCTAGACCAGGGGGCTACGAGCAGTACTTC. This encodes CSARPGGYEQYF.

This clonotype came up many times. The CDR3 nucleotides are TGTGCCAGCAGCTATTCATCCGGGAATGGCTACACCTTC. Amino acids: CASSYSSGNGYTF. The chain joins TRBV7-9 to TRBJ1-2; no reliable D call. V was cut by 4 bases and J by 6 bases, with 12 bases left in between. Germline loops: CDR1 SEHNR, CDR2 FQNEAQ (reference sequence). CDR3 length equals 13 residues.

This clonotype was picked up one time. The chain combines TRBV7-2 with TRBJ2-3, with D maybe TRBD2 (6 bases). The CDR3 is 20 amino acids. Looked up from germline, CDR1 is SGHTA and CDR2 is FQGNSA. Trimming stripped 1 base from V and 2 bases from J, with 25 bases between. Here the CDR3 reads CASSLGSPIRDFLSTDTQYF. For the CDR3, the DNA is TGTGCCAGCAGCTTAGGCTCTCCTATCCGGGACTTCTTATCCACAGATACGCAGTATTTT.

This chain joins TRBV7-9 and TRBJ1-2; possible D gene TRBD1, 5 bases. Trimming shortened V by 7 bases and J by 1 base, and 19 bases separated the two germline ends. Germline CDR1 is SEHNR and CDR2 is FQNEAQ (reference sequence). This CDR3 spans 16 amino acids. CDR3 region: CASIETSGTVNYGYTF. CDR3 DNA: TGTGCCAGCATCGAAACCTCCGGGACGGTTAACTATGGCTACACCTTC. Variable domain in full (rest from reference TRBV7-9 and TRBJ1-2): DTGVSQNPRHKITKRGQNVTFRCDPISEHNRLYWYRQTLGQGPEFLTYFQNEAQLEKSRLLSDRFSAERPKGSFSTLEIQRTEQGDSAMYLCASIETSGTVNYGYTFGSGTRLTVV.

This clonotype showed up just a few times. A read error may produce the germline difference seen at one junction end. The rearrangement links TRBV6-5 to TRBJ1-1, with D perhaps matching TRBD1 (6 bases). The CDR3 covers 13 residues. CDR1 is MNHEY, CDR2 SVGAGI, per germline. For the CDR3, the DNA is TGTGCCAGCAGTTACGGGGGGCGGGGGCCGATGTCCTTT. Its protein product is CASSYGGRGPMSF.

The V and J genes are TRBV5-1 and TRBJ2-7, with 12 bases identical to TRBD2. This CDR3 contains 17 residues. The germline CDR1 and CDR2 sequences are SGHRS and YFSETQ. J lost 6 bases, V lost 2 bases, and 12 bases had no gene match. CDR3 loop: CASSLAPPGLAGPEQYF. The CDR3 DNA reads as TGCGCCAGCAGCTTAGCCCCGCCCGGACTAGCGGGGCCCGAGCAGTACTTC.

The chain couples TRBV7-2 to TRBJ1-6; D is possibly TRBD1 (6 bases). Germline lookup yields CDR1 SGHTA and CDR2 FQGNSA. The V and J ends lost 7 bases and 8 bases respectively, with 18 bases between them. This CDR3 spans 15 amino acids. Written as DNA, the CDR3 is TGTGCCAGCAACCAGCCTGAACAGGGTTATTCACCCCTCCACTTT. It translates to CASNQPEQGYSPLHF.

This clonotype was seen a handful of times. The V gene is TRBV20-1, the J gene TRBJ2-7; D gene uncertain. The CDR3 length is 14 residues. The V and J ends lost 2 bases and 0 bases respectively, with 11 bases between them. The V gene's germline CDR1 is DFQATT and CDR2 SNEGSKA (reference sequence). The CDR3 reads CSARSPLASYEQYF. The CDR3 nucleotides are TGCAGTGCTAGATCACCCTTGGCCTCCTACGAGCAGTACTTC.

This clonotype was seen only a few times. The V call is TRBV4-2, the J call TRBJ2-3; the D call may be TRBD1 or TRBD2 (5 bases each). Trimming shortened V by 0 bases and J by 4 bases, and 14 bases separated the two germline ends. The CDR3 length is 16 residues. Per the germline V gene, CDR1 is LGHNA and CDR2 is YNFKEQ. DNA of the CDR3: TGTGCCAGCAGCCAAGAAATCGGGGCCGGGGCAGATACGCAGTATTTT. Translated: CASSQEIGAGADTQYF.

This clonotype was found once. Being one base from a much bigger clone, this may be a read error. The chain joins TRBV12-3 or TRBV12-4 to TRBJ1-5; D remains unclear. CDR3 length: 11 residues. CDR3 protein: CANSKREPQHF. CDR3 coding DNA: TGTGCCAACAGTAAAAGGGAGCCCCAGCATTTT.

This clonotype occurred a few times. The chain is built from TRBV6-2 or TRBV6-3 and TRBJ1-1; maybe TRBD1 (5 bases). Germline V gives CDR1 MNHEY, CDR2 SVGEGT. V was shortened by 8 bases and J by 1 base, with 8 bases between the two germline ends. This CDR3 region has 12 residues. The CDR3 protein is CASGDPNTEAFF. The CDR3 DNA follows: TGTGCCAGCGGGGACCCGAACACTGAAGCTTTCTTT.

The chain uses TRBV4-2 and TRBJ1-5; D gene ambiguous. The CDR3 is made up of 16 amino acids. The V and J ends lost 0 bases and 2 bases respectively, with 11 bases between them. CDR1 and CDR2 from the germline V gene are LGHNA and YNFKEQ. CDR3 sequence (DNA): TGTGCCAGCAGCCAAGAACTAGGTATCCGCAATCAGCCCCAGCATTTT. Amino acid sequence: CASSQELGIRNQPQHF.

This chain joins TRBV20-1 and TRBJ1-5; 12 bases line up with TRBD1. V lost 6 bases and J lost 2; bases outside the gene matches: 14. Germline V gene sequence: CDR1 DFQATT, CDR2 SNEGSKA (reference sequence). CDR3 length: 18 residues. DNA for the CDR3: TGCAGTGCGGGACAGGGGGCAAAGATGTGGGACGGCAATCAGCCCCAGCATTTT. Translated: CSAGQGAKMWDGNQPQHF.

V usage is TRBV4-3 and J usage is TRBJ2-6; TRBD1 matches at 8 bases. V shed 2 bases and J 4 bases; nucleotides not matched to a gene: 4. The CDR3 contains 16 residues. Germline CDR1 reads LGHNA; CDR2 reads YSLEER. The CDR3 loop reads CASSQNRGSGANVLTF. DNA of the CDR3: TGCGCCAGCAGCCAAAACAGGGGGTCCGGGGCCAACGTCCTGACTTTC.

The rearrangement joins TRBV7-2 to TRBJ2-1; TRBD2 might be the D (6 bases). This CDR3 is 15 amino acids long. V lost 2 bases and J lost 7, with 15 bases in between. The V gene's germline CDR1 is SGHTA and CDR2 FQGNSA. CDR3 amino acids: CASSLTLGGLNEQFF. The CDR3 region has the DNA TGTGCCAGCAGCTTAACCTTAGGAGGGTTGAATGAGCAGTTCTTC. The variable domain in full, completed from reference TRBV7-2 and TRBJ2-1, reads GAGVSQSPSNKVTEKGKDVELRCDPISGHTALYWYRQSLGQGLEFLIYFQGNSAPDKSGLPSDRFSAERTGGSVSTLTIQRTQQEDSAVYLCASSLTLGGLNEQFFGPGTRLTVL.

This sequence joins TRBV10-2 and TRBJ1-3; D gene uncertain. Trimming removed 5 bases from V and 2 bases from J, with 10 bases in between. From germline, CDR1 is WSHSY and CDR2 SAAADI. The CDR3 consists of 14 residues. The chain's CDR3 is CASSRGEAGNTIYF. The CDR3 coding sequence is TGCGCCAGCAGTCGTGGGGAGGCTGGAAACACCATATATTTT.

This clonotype was detected only a few times. The genes are TRBV5-1 and TRBJ2-7; 8 bases agree with TRBD1. This CDR3 spans 14 amino acids. V shed 4 bases, J shed 2 bases, and the junction held 5 bases outside the gene matches. Per the germline V gene, CDR1 is SGHRS and CDR2 is YFSETQ. The CDR3 region is CASSKGDRTYEQYF. The CDR3 DNA follows: TGCGCCAGCAGCAAGGGGGACAGGACCTACGAGCAGTACTTC.